The 4 T cell receptor beta chains below all came from one sample that was sequenced in a study of blood T cell repertoires in COVID-19. The repertoire was sequenced with immunoSEQ multiplex PCR; TCRdb's copy has only in-frame clones and lacks some. Of some 380,000 clones listed, around 90% are singletons. The sample taken for sequencing was peripheral blood. The receptors shown here come from a man aged 18 to 29 with active or convalescent COVID-19.

The chain has TRBV7-2 and TRBJ1-4; no clear D. The CDR3 runs 15 residues. Germline V gene lookup returns CDR1 SGHTA and CDR2 FQGNSA. V was clipped by 1 base and J by 7 bases, with 13 bases between them. DNA of the CDR3: TGTGCCAGCAGCTTAGGCACAGTTTATCGTGAAAAACTGTTTTTT. Protein product: CASSLGTVYREKLFF.

This clone was counted a single time. The chain is built from TRBV18 and TRBJ1-6; D gene ambiguous. This CDR3 is 13 amino acids long. Germline V CDR1 and CDR2: KGHSH, LQKENI. Trimming removed 3 bases at V and 7 bases at J, with 7 bases between. The CDR3 spells CASSPTSNSPLHF. DNA for the CDR3: TGTGCCAGCTCACCTACTAGCAATTCACCCCTCCACTTT.

CDR3 DNA sequence: TGTGCCAGCAGTGGAAGGGGTTATTACACTGAAGCTTTCTTT. Translating it yields CASSGRGYYTEAFF. The V gene is TRBV28, the J gene TRBJ1-1, with D possibly matching TRBD1 (5 bases). Trimming removed 5 bases at V and 3 bases at J, with 13 bases between. CDR1 is MDHEN and CDR2 is SYDVKM in the germline V gene. This CDR3 comprises 14 residues. The full variable domain, its missing parts supplied by reference TRBV28 and TRBJ1-1, is DVKVTQSSRYLVKRTGEKVFLECVQDMDHENMFWYRQDPGLGLRLIYFSYDVKMKEKGDIPEGYSVSREKKERFSLILESASTNQTSMYLCASSGRGYYTEAFFGQGTRLTVV.

In nucleotides, the CDR3 is TGTGCCAGCAGCGTAGTGCCTCACTCCTTAGACGAGCAGTACTTC. Protein: CASSVVPHSLDEQYF. This chain links TRBV9 with TRBJ2-7, with D hard to call. CDR3 length equals 15 residues. The V and J ends lost 0 bases and 5 bases respectively, with 15 bases between them. From germline, CDR1 is SGDLS and CDR2 YYNGEE.